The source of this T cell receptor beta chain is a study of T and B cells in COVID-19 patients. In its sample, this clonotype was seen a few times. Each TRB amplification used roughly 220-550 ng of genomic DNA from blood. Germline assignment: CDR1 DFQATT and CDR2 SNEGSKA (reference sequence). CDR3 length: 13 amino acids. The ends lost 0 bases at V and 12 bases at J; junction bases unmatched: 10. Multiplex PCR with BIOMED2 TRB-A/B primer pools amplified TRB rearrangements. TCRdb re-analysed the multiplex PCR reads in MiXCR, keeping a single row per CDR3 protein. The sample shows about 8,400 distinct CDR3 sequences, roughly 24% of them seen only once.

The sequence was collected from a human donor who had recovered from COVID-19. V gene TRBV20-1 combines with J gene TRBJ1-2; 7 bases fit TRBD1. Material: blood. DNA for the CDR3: TGCAGTGCTAGAGATTGGGACAGTGAGGTGGACACCTTC. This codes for CSARDWDSEVDTF.